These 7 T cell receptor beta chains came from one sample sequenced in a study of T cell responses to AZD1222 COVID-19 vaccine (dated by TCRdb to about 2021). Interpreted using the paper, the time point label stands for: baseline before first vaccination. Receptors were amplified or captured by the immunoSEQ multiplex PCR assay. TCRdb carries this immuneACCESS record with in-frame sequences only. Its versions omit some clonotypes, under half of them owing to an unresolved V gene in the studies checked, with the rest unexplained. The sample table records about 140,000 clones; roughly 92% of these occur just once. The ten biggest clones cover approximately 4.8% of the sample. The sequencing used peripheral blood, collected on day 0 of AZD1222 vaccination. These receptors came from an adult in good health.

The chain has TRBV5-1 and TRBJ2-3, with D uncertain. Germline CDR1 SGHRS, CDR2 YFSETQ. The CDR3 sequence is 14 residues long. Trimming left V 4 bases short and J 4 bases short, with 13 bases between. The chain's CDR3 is CASSPEGRSDTQYF. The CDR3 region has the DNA TGCGCCAGCAGCCCGGAAGGTCGGTCAGATACGCAGTATTTT.

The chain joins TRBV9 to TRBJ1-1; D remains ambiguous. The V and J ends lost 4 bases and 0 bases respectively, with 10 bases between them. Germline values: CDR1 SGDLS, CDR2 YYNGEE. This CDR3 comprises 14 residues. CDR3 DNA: TGTGCCAGCAGCCCCTGGGTGATGAACACTGAAGCTTTCTTT. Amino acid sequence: CASSPWVMNTEAFF.

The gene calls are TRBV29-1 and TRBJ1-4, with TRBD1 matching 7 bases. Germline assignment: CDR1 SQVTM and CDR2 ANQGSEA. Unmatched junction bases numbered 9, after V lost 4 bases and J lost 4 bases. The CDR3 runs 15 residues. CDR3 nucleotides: TGCAGCGTTGTTCCCACAGGGGAGGGTAATGAAAAACTGTTTTTT. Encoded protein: CSVVPTGEGNEKLFF. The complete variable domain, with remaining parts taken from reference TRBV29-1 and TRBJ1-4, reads SAVISQKPSRDICQRGTSLTIQCQVDSQVTMMFWYRQQPGQSLTLIATANQGSEATYESGFVIDKFPISRPNLTFSTLTVSNMSPEDSSIYLCSVVPTGEGNEKLFFGSGTQLSVL.

The CDR3, as DNA: TGTGCCATCAGTGACAGGGGTGGGGAGGTCGATGGCTACACCTTC. Translated: CAISDRGGEVDGYTF. The gene calls are TRBV10-3 and TRBJ1-2, with D possibly being TRBD1 (6 bases). Germline V lookup: CDR1 ENHRY, CDR2 SYGVKD. Trimming removed 3 bases from V and 6 bases from J, with 17 bases in between. CDR3 size: 15 residues.

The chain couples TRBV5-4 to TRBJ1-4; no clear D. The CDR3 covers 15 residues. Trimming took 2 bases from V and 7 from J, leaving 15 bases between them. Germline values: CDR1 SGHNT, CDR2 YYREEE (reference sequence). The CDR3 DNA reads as TGTGCCAGCAGCTTTGCTGGAGTGATCGGTGAAAAACTGTTTTTT. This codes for CASSFAGVIGEKLFF.

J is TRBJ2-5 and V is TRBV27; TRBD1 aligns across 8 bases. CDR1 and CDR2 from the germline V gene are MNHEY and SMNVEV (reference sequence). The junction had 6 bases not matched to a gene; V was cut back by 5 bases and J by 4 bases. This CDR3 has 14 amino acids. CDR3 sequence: CASSHRTGSETQYF. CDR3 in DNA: TGTGCCAGCAGTCACCGGACAGGGTCAGAGACCCAGTACTTC.

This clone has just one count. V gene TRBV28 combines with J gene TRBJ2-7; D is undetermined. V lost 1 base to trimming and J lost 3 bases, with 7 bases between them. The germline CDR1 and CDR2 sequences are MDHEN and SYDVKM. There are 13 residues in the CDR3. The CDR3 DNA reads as TGTGCCAGCAGTTTATTTTATAACTACGAGCAGTACTTC. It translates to CASSLFYNYEQYF. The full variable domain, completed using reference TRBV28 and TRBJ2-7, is DVKVTQSSRYLVKRTGEKVFLECVQDMDHENMFWYRQDPGLGLRLIYFSYDVKMKEKGDIPEGYSVSREKKERFSLILESASTNQTSMYLCASSLFYNYEQYFGPGTRLTVT.